This T cell receptor (beta chain) was captured by sequencing in a study of blood T cell dynamics during melanoma immunotherapy. Method: immunoSEQ multiplex PCR; TCRdb's copy keeps in-frame clones and lacks some. Of 17,000 or so clones listed, roughly 80% were seen once; the top ten hold approximately 7.3%. As to time point: pre-treatment baseline. This CDR3 comprises 16 residues. The germline CDR1 and CDR2 sequences are SGHRS and YFSETQ. The ends lost 1 base at V and 4 bases at J; junction bases unmatched: 8. This TCR came from a human donor with melanoma. Material: blood, obtained from a patient treated with checkpoint blockade. The chain has TRBV5-1 and TRBJ1-1; 9 bases fit TRBD1. The CDR3, as DNA: TGCGCCAGCAGCTTGATACAGGGGGCAAAAGGCACTGAAGCTTTCTTT. Translating it yields CASSLIQGAKGTEAFF.